This T cell receptor (beta chain) was captured in a study of cytomegalovirus exposure and HLA in healthy donors. General study points: Some V segments, TRBV6-2 and TRBV6-3 among them, were indistinguishable and were therefore excluded.

Amplification used 60 Vbeta primers and 13 Jbeta primers. The table came from immunoSEQ multiplex PCR; TCRdb's copy has only in-frame clones and leaves some out. The data hold fewer than 250,000 clones, with around 90% observed a single time. The V segment lost 2 bases and the J segment 6 bases; nucleotides outside the gene matches: 5. There are 16 residues in the CDR3. From germline, CDR1 is LNHNV and CDR2 YYDKDF (reference sequence). To note about this clone: Its target is not known.

What was sequenced was PBMCs. V is TRBV15 and J is TRBJ1-5; 12 positions agree with TRBD1. This clonotype was sampled from a boy aged 2-9 years in good health and CMV-seronegative. CDR3 loop: CATSRSRDRGPQPQHF. CDR3 in DNA: TGTGCCACCAGCAGATCCCGGGACAGGGGGCCTCAGCCCCAGCATTTT. The whole variable domain, remainder taken from reference TRBV15 and TRBJ1-5, is DAMVIQNPRYQVTQFGKPVTLSCSQTLNHNVMYWYQQKSSQAPKLLFHYYDKDFNNEADTPDNFQSRRPNTSFCFLDIRSPGLGDTAMYLCATSRSRDRGPQPQHFGDGTRLSIL.